The 32 T cell receptor beta chains reported below all come from one sample, sequenced in a study of T cells in tuberculosis. Produced via immunoSEQ multiplex PCR; TCRdb's table is partial and in-frame only. The repertoire consists of about 30,000 clones, with about 91% occurring once and the leading ten covering about 2.4%. Noted time point: new active TB diagnosis, blood taken before or within 7 days of starting treatment. This specimen was PBMCs, taken at tuberculosis diagnosis. These receptors were obtained from an adult with tuberculosis.

This sequence joins TRBV2 and TRBJ2-3; 12 bases line up with TRBD2. The CDR3 totals 17 residues. The ends lost 2 bases at V and 0 bases at J; junction bases unmatched: 3. CDR1 is SNHLY, CDR2 FYNNEI, per germline. CDR3 in DNA: TGTGCCAGCAGTGAAACTAGCGGGGGGCGTAGCACAGATACGCAGTATTTT. Translating gives CASSETSGGRSTDTQYF.

The chain recombines TRBV7-2 with TRBJ2-1; 9 bases are shared with TRBD1. The CDR3 sequence is 13 residues long. The V gene's germline CDR1 is SGHTA and CDR2 FQGNSA. V shed 5 bases, J shed 8 bases, and the junction held 4 bases outside the gene matches. CDR3 nucleotide sequence: TGTGCCAGCAGCCCGGACAGGGGCGATGAGCAGTTCTTC. This encodes CASSPDRGDEQFF.

This clone was seen a few times. The chain employs TRBV21-1 and TRBJ1-1; TRBD1, the D gene given by the table, was not confirmed from the DNA. TRBV21-1 is an annotated pseudogene. The CDR3 loop spans 15 amino acids. CDR3 bases: TGTGCCAGCAGCGAAAAGAGAGCAGGGGAAGGTGAAGCTTTCTTT. This codes for CASSEKRAGEGEAFF.

The chain is built from TRBV28 and TRBJ2-7, with TRBD1 identical over 10 bases. J gave up 7 bases and V 5 bases, and 5 bases lay outside the gene matches. The CDR3 loop spans 13 amino acids. Germline CDR1 is MDHEN and CDR2 is SYDVKM. CDR3 in amino acids: CASSRQGASEQYV. The DNA of the CDR3 is TGTGCCAGCAGTCGACAGGGGGCAAGTGAGCAGTACGTC.

This clone was picked up a small number of times. The chain carries TRBV4-3 and TRBJ2-7, with TRBD2 matching 10 bases. After removal of 0 bases from V and 4 bases from J, the junction contained 6 bases not matched to a gene. The germline V gene encodes CDR1 LGHNA and CDR2 YSLEER. CDR3 length: 16 amino acids. The CDR3 sequence: CASSQDLASGGYEQYF. CDR3 DNA: TGCGCCAGCAGCCAAGATCTAGCTAGCGGGGGATACGAGCAGTACTTC.

V is TRBV4-2 and J is TRBJ1-2, with a tentative D call TRBD1 (5 bases). The CDR3 spans 13 residues. Germline CDR1 reads LGHNA; CDR2 reads YNFKEQ. The V end lost 6 bases, the J end lost 4 bases, and 12 bases lay between the germline ends. The CDR3 sequence is CASRPAGTYGYTF. CDR3 DNA sequence: TGTGCCAGCAGACCCGCGGGGACCTATGGCTACACCTTC.

This rearrangement joins TRBV5-8 to TRBJ2-7, with 9 positions matching TRBD2. With V trimmed by 5 bases and J by 4 bases, 19 bases remained unmatched. In germline, CDR1 is SGHTS, CDR2 YDEGEE. This CDR3 region has 18 residues. The CDR3: CASRLLVSGGEHMYEQYV. Written as DNA, the CDR3 is TGTGCCAGCAGGCTTCTGGTTAGCGGGGGAGAACATATGTACGAGCAGTACGTC.

The chain recombines TRBV18 with TRBJ1-6; TRBD1 aligns across 7 bases. The CDR3 loop spans 15 amino acids. V lost 3 bases to trimming and J lost 10 bases; unmatched junction nucleotides: 9. From germline, CDR1 is KGHSH and CDR2 LQKENI. The CDR3 region has the DNA TGTGCCAGCTCACCCCTCGGCAGGGGGGAATCACCCCTCCACTTT. This gives the protein CASSPLGRGESPLHF. The variable domain in full, completed from reference TRBV18 and TRBJ1-6, reads NAGVMQNPRHLVRRRGQEARLRCSPMKGHSHVYWYRQLPEEGLKFMVYLQKENIIDESGMPKERFSAEFPKEGPSILRIQQVVRGDSAAYFCASSPLGRGESPLHFGNGTRLTVT.

The chain is built from TRBV30 and TRBJ1-4; D might be TRBD1 (5 bases). Germline V gene data show CDR1 as GTSNPN and CDR2 as SVGIG (reference sequence). The germline V and J ends were trimmed by 2 bases and 7 bases, with 11 bases remaining between them. The length of the CDR3 is 13 residues. The CDR3 loop is CAWSSGPFEKLFF. In DNA, the CDR3 is TGTGCCTGGAGTTCAGGGCCCTTTGAAAAACTGTTTTTT.

There are a few counts of this clone. This chain links TRBV7-2 with TRBJ2-6; D is uncertain. The germline gives CDR1 SGHTA, CDR2 FQGNSA. V was pared by 1 base and J by 0 bases, with 13 bases between. The CDR3 length is 18 residues. CDR3 amino acids: CASSLVPEQLSGANVLTF. The DNA for the CDR3 is TGTGCCAGCAGCTTAGTCCCCGAACAGCTCTCTGGGGCCAACGTCCTGACTTTC.

This rearrangement joins TRBV1 to TRBJ1-5; the table gives TRBD1 as D, unverified against the DNA. TRBV1 is a documented pseudogene. This CDR3 is 16 amino acids long. Written as DNA, the CDR3 is TGCACCAGCAGCCCCCGGACAGGGGGGAGCAATCAGCCCCAGCATTTT. Its translation: CTSSPRTGGSNQPQHF.

This chain joins TRBV4-2 and TRBJ2-6; a weak D match, TRBD2 (6 bases). The V end lost 4 bases, the J end lost 2 bases, and 18 bases lay between the germline ends. CDR1 and CDR2 (germline): LGHNA, YNFKEQ. The CDR3 consists of 18 residues. The CDR3 region has the DNA TGTGCCAGCAGCCTGCCCTGGGGGGTAGTACCTGGGGCCAACGTCCTGACTTTC. The encoded protein is CASSLPWGVVPGANVLTF.

The rearrangement links TRBV5-4 to TRBJ1-5, with D perhaps TRBD1 (5 bases). V was shortened by 0 bases and J by 9 bases, with 10 bases between the two germline ends. The germline V gene has CDR1 SGHNT and CDR2 YYREEE (reference sequence). This CDR3 comprises 13 residues. CDR3 bases: TGTGCCAGCAGCTTGGAGGGGTGGGGGCCCCAGCATTTT. This translates into CASSLEGWGPQHF. The complete variable domain, with remaining parts taken from reference TRBV5-4 and TRBJ1-5, reads ETGVTQSPTHLIKTRGQQVTLRCSSQSGHNTVSWYQQALGQGPQFIFQYYREEENGRGNFPPRFSGLQFPNYSSELNVNALELDDSALYLCASSLEGWGPQHFGDGTRLSIL.

The V and J genes are TRBV5-4 and TRBJ2-3, with 12 bases matching TRBD2. The V gene end was trimmed by 4 bases and the J gene end by 6 bases; junction bases not matched to a gene: 9. The CDR3 spans 16 residues. CDR1 is SGHNT, CDR2 YYREEE, per germline (reference sequence). CDR3 sequence reads: CASSPLAGGLSDTQYF. As DNA, the CDR3 is TGTGCCAGCAGCCCCCTAGCGGGGGGGTTATCGGATACGCAGTATTTT.

The J gene is TRBJ1-2, the V gene TRBV4-3; D unclear. V was trimmed by 2 bases and J by 4 bases, leaving 14 bases between them. CDR3 size: 15 residues. Germline values: CDR1 LGHNA, CDR2 YSLEER. CDR3 loop: CASSQTRDTRYGYTF. CDR3 DNA: TGCGCCAGCAGCCAAACCCGAGACACTCGCTATGGCTACACCTTC.

V is TRBV28 and J is TRBJ1-5, with D unclear. CDR3 size: 12 residues. CDR1 and CDR2 from the germline V gene are MDHEN and SYDVKM. Trimming shortened V by 5 bases and J by 4 bases, and 6 bases separated the two germline ends. CDR3: CASSPVNQPQHF. The DNA of the CDR3 is TGTGCCAGCAGTCCAGTGAATCAGCCCCAGCATTTT.

The chain employs TRBV2 and TRBJ2-3; the match to TRBD1 covers 9 bases. V was pared by 9 bases and J by 6 bases, with 16 bases of the junction left unmatched. The CDR3 extends over 16 amino acids. Looked up from germline, CDR1 is SNHLY and CDR2 is FYNNEI. This CDR3 is CASSFGQQGAGDTQYF. The CDR3 DNA follows: TGTGCCAGTAGCTTTGGGCAACAGGGGGCTGGCGATACGCAGTATTTT.

This rearrangement joins TRBV10-1 to TRBJ2-3, with TRBD2 identical over 12 bases. The germline CDR1 and CDR2 sequences are WNHNN and SYGVQD (reference sequence). The ends lost 4 bases at V and 3 bases at J; junction bases unmatched: 5. This CDR3 spans 16 amino acids. This chain's CDR3 is CASSGSSGGATDTQYF. For the CDR3, the DNA is TGCGCCAGCAGTGGTTCTAGCGGGGGGGCAACAGATACGCAGTATTTT.

This chain connects TRBV11-2 to TRBJ2-4; 9 bases line up with TRBD1. Losses at the gene ends were 4 bases for V and 4 bases for J; bases not matched to a gene: 8. The CDR3 has 16 residues. Per germline, CDR1 SGHAT and CDR2 FQNNGV. The CDR3 protein is CASSYASQGAKNIQYF. In nucleotides, the CDR3 is TGTGCCAGCAGCTACGCATCACAGGGGGCTAAAAACATTCAGTACTTC.

The chain recombines TRBV6-4 with TRBJ2-2, with 7 bases matching TRBD2. Per the germline V gene, CDR1 is MRHNA and CDR2 is SNTAGT. The junction had 0 bases not matched to a gene; V was cut back by 2 bases and J by 3 bases. There are 14 residues in the CDR3. The CDR3 loop is CASSDSGDTGELFF. CDR3 bases: TGTGCCAGCAGTGACAGCGGGGACACCGGGGAGCTGTTTTTT.

V gene TRBV9 combines with J gene TRBJ1-2, with 8 bases fitting TRBD1. J was trimmed by 2 bases and V by 4 bases; bases with no gene match: 4. This CDR3 has 14 residues. Germline CDR1 is SGDLS and CDR2 is YYNGEE. This chain's CDR3 is CASSFRDRNYGYTF. The CDR3 DNA is TGTGCCAGCAGCTTCCGGGACAGGAACTATGGCTACACCTTC.

The chain couples TRBV5-6 to TRBJ2-3, with 7 bases lining up with TRBD1. J lost 3 bases, V lost 4 bases, and 5 bases had no gene match. Germline loops: CDR1 SGHDT, CDR2 YYEEEE. This CDR3 comprises 14 residues. The CDR3 sequence is CASSRTGPTDTQYF. For the CDR3, the DNA is TGTGCCAGCAGCAGGACAGGACCGACAGATACGCAGTATTTT.

The J gene is TRBJ1-6, the V gene TRBV7-8; no firm D call. Trimming removed 5 bases at V and 8 bases at J, with 13 bases between. The CDR3 sequence is 14 residues long. Germline CDR1 SGHVS, CDR2 FQNEAQ. The CDR3 nucleotides are TGTGCCAGCAGCCCACGGGGAAATGATTCACCCCTCCACTTT. It specifies CASSPRGNDSPLHF.

This chain connects TRBV5-1 to TRBJ1-4, with D tentatively TRBD1 (6 bases). The length of the CDR3 is 15 residues. From germline, CDR1 is SGHRS and CDR2 YFSETQ. Trimming took off 5 bases at V and 2 bases at J, with 13 bases between the two ends. CDR3: CASRQGLGTNEKLFF. The CDR3 DNA reads as TGCGCCAGCAGGCAGGGGTTAGGCACTAATGAAAAACTGTTTTTT.

This clone was observed a handful of times. V is TRBV19 and J is TRBJ2-1, with a possible D match to TRBD1 (5 bases). V lost 10 bases to trimming and J lost 10 bases, with 26 bases between them. The CDR3 runs to 15 residues. The germline V gene has CDR1 LNHDA and CDR2 SQIVND (reference sequence). For the CDR3, the DNA is TGTGCCACCCAGATACCAGGGTTGAGGTCACAAGAGCAGTTCTTC. It specifies CATQIPGLRSQEQFF.

This clone turned up a few times. This chain links TRBV10-3 with TRBJ2-7; 13 positions agree with TRBD2. CDR3 size: 15 residues. J lost 4 bases, V lost 6 bases, and 6 bases had no gene match. Germline V CDR1 and CDR2: ENHRY, SYGVKD. The CDR3: CAISQGLAGIYEQYV. CDR3 DNA: TGTGCCATCAGCCAGGGACTAGCGGGGATTTACGAGCAGTACGTC.

There are a few counts of this clone. The V gene is TRBV2, the J gene TRBJ2-1, with D perhaps TRBD1 (5 bases). Trimming removed 2 bases from V and 10 bases from J, with 15 bases in between. The CDR3 covers 14 residues. CDR1 is SNHLY, CDR2 FYNNEI, per germline. The CDR3 sequence: CASSESPGWREQFF. The CDR3 DNA is TGTGCCAGCAGTGAATCGCCAGGGTGGAGAGAGCAGTTCTTC.

This clone was seen once. J is TRBJ2-1 and V is TRBV25-1, with a tentative D call TRBD2 (7 bases). This CDR3 has 14 residues. Germline V CDR1 and CDR2: MGHDK, SYGVNS. Trimming left V 1 base short and J 5 bases short, with 9 bases between. The chain's CDR3 is CASSEWGGHNEQFF. CDR3 in DNA: TGTGCCAGCAGTGAATGGGGGGGCCACAATGAGCAGTTCTTC.

V is TRBV6-6 and J is TRBJ2-3; 9 bases map to TRBD2. Germline V gene data show CDR1 as MNHNY and CDR2 as SVGAGI (reference sequence). V gave up 8 bases and J gave up 1 base; unmatched junction bases: 1. This CDR3 has 13 residues. The CDR3 nucleotides are TGTGCCAGCCAGCGGGGGGGCACAGATACGCAGTATTTT. This gives the protein CASQRGGTDTQYF.

V usage is TRBV6-4 and J usage is TRBJ2-1, with a weak D call TRBD2 (6 bases). Trimming took 8 bases from V and 4 from J, leaving 12 bases between them. Germline V gene data show CDR1 as MRHNA and CDR2 as SNTAGT. The CDR3 sequence is 13 residues long. The CDR3 DNA follows: TGTGCCAGCTCCCGGGAGACATACAATGAGCAGTTCTTC. This gives the protein CASSRETYNEQFF.

V usage is TRBV30 and J usage is TRBJ2-1; the match to TRBD1 covers 9 bases. CDR3 length: 15 residues. CDR1 and CDR2 from the germline V gene are GTSNPN and SVGIG (reference sequence). The trim removed 2 bases at V and 6 bases at J, leaving 8 bases unmatched. CDR3 in DNA: TGTGCCTGGAGTACCCCCGGGACAGGGATCAATGAGCAGTTCTTC. As protein: CAWSTPGTGINEQFF.

V gene TRBV5-1 combines with J gene TRBJ1-1; 7 nucleotides match TRBD1. Per the germline V gene, CDR1 is SGHRS and CDR2 is YFSETQ. V shed 4 bases and J 2 bases; nucleotides not matched to a gene: 5. This CDR3 is built from 14 residues. In nucleotides, the CDR3 is TGCGCCAGCAGCCCCCGACAGGGAAACACTGAAGCTTTCTTT. This translates into CASSPRQGNTEAFF.